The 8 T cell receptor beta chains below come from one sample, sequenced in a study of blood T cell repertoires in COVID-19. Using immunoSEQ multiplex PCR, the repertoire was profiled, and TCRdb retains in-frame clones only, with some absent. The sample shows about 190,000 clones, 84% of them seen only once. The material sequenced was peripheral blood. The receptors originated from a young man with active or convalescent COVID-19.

CDR3 residues: CASSRQGARGTEAFF. DNA of the CDR3: TGTGCCAGCAGCCGACAGGGGGCGCGTGGCACTGAAGCTTTCTTT. The genes are TRBV6-5 and TRBJ1-1, with 10 bases fitting TRBD1. The CDR3 is 15 amino acids. Germline V CDR1 and CDR2: MNHEY, SVGAGI. Germline trimming cut 6 bases from V and 4 bases from J; bases unmatched to any gene: 8.

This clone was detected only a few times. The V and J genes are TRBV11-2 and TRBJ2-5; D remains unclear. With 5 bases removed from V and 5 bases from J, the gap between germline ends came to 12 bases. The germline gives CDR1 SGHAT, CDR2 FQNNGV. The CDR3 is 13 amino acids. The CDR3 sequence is CASSLVMRETQYF. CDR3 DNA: TGTGCCAGCAGCCTAGTTATGAGGGAGACCCAGTACTTC.

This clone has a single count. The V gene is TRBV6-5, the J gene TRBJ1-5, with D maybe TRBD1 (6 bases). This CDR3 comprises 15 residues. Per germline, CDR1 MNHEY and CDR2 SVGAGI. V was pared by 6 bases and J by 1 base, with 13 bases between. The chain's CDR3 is CASRTGSGSNQPQHF. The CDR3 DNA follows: TGTGCCAGCAGAACAGGGTCTGGGAGCAATCAGCCCCAGCATTTT.

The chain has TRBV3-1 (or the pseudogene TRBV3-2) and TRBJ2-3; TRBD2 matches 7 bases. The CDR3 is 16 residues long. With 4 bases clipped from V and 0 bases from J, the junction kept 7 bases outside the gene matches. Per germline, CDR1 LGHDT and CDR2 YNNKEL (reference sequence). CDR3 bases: TGTGCCAGCAGCCTTTCCGGGACTATCAGCACAGATACGCAGTATTTT. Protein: CASSLSGTISTDTQYF.

The CDR3 DNA follows: TGTGCCAGCAGAATCGCCGGGGGTAGGGAGCAGTTCTTC. Translating it yields CASRIAGGREQFF. J is TRBJ2-1 and V is TRBV12-3 or TRBV12-4; tentatively, D is TRBD2 (6 bases). CDR3 length: 13 amino acids. V dropped 6 bases and J dropped 10 bases, with 16 bases sitting between them.

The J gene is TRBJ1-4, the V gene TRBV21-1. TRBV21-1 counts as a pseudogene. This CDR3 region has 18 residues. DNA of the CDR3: TGTGCCAGCAGCAAAAATGTGGACGACGGGGCAACTAATGAAAAACTGTTTTTT. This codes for CASSKNVDDGATNEKLFF.

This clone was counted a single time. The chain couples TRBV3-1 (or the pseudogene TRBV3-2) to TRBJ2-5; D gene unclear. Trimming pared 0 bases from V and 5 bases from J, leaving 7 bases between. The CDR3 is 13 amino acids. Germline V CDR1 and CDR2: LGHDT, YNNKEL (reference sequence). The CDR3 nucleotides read TGTGCCAGCAGCCAAGATCATCGGGAGACCCAGTACTTC. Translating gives CASSQDHRETQYF.

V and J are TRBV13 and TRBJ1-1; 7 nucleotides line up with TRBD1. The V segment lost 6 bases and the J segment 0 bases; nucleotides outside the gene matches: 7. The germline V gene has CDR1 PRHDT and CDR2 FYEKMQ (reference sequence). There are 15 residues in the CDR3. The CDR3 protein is CASRTGAYMNTEAFF. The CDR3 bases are TGTGCCAGCAGAACAGGGGCCTACATGAACACTGAAGCTTTCTTT.